Listed below are T cell receptor beta chains from one sample, sequenced in a study of OX40 agonist ivuxolimab in advanced cancers. Measured with immunoSEQ multiplex PCR; TCRdb has only the in-frame clones, and not every one. The profile shows about 69,000 clones, roughly 92% of them singletons. Specimen: CD4+ or CD8+ T cells sorted from blood, collected in a trial of the OX40 agonist ivuxolimab. The receptors stem from an adult with an advanced solid tumor such as melanoma, head and neck, liver or kidney cancer. Both conserved end residues are part of each CDR3. The order of the fields is CDR3 protein, CDR3 DNA, V gene, J gene, clone size, D gene. D genes are given only for firm matches. Size is stated for part of the rows, as once, few or many counts, or as a class when the clone is expanded.

CDR3 protein: CASSPQGGSSTDTQYF
CDR3 DNA: TGTGCCAGCAGCCCGCAAGGGGGATCTAGCACAGATACGCAGTATTTT
V gene: TRBV7-3
J gene: TRBJ2-3
clone size: -
D gene: -

CDR3 protein: CASSLALWGGYTF
CDR3 DNA: TGTGCCAGCAGCTTAGCGTTGTGGGGAGGCTACACCTTC
V gene: TRBV7-9
J gene: TRBJ1-2
clone size: -
D gene: -

CDR3 protein: CASSTGPNSGNTIYF
CDR3 DNA: TGTGCCAGTAGCACCGGACCAAACTCTGGAAACACCATATATTTT
V gene: TRBV19
J gene: TRBJ1-3
clone size: -
D gene: -

CDR3 protein: CAIRGDRGLFNEQFF
CDR3 DNA: TGTGCCATCAGGGGGGACAGGGGTTTATTCAATGAGCAGTTCTTC
V gene: TRBV10-3
J gene: TRBJ2-1
clone size: -
D gene: TRBD1

CDR3 protein: CASSTALPSGANVLTF
CDR3 DNA: TGCGCCAGCAGCACGGCCCTCCCTAGTGGGGCCAACGTCCTGACTTTC
V gene: TRBV5-1
J gene: TRBJ2-6
clone size: once
D gene: -

CDR3 protein: CASSEKGGRITEAFF
CDR3 DNA: TGTGCCAGCAGCGAGAAGGGGGGGCGAATCACTGAAGCTTTCTTT
V gene: TRBV5-4
J gene: TRBJ1-1
clone size: -
D gene: -

CDR3 protein: CASSPPSGTGVEKLFF
CDR3 DNA: TGTGCCAGCTCACCACCAAGTGGGACAGGGGTTGAAAAACTGTTTTTT
V gene: TRBV18
J gene: TRBJ1-4
clone size: few
D gene: TRBD1

CDR3 protein: CASSYGGMRETQYF
CDR3 DNA: TGTGCCAGCAGTTACGGTGGGATGCGAGAGACCCAGTACTTC
V gene: TRBV6-6
J gene: TRBJ2-5
clone size: -
D gene: -

CDR3 protein: CASSIGNRRSDTQYF
CDR3 DNA: TGTGCCAGCAGTATCGGCAACCGGCGTTCAGATACGCAGTATTTT
V gene: TRBV19
J gene: TRBJ2-3
clone size: -
D gene: -

CDR3 protein: CASSLDIQGAVYGYTF
CDR3 DNA: TGTGCCAGCAGCTTAGATATCCAGGGGGCGGTCTATGGCTACACCTTC
V gene: TRBV11-2
J gene: TRBJ1-2
clone size: -
D gene: TRBD1

CDR3 protein: CASSLVSGTYNEQFF
CDR3 DNA: TGCGCCAGCAGCTTGGTTTCAGGGACCTACAATGAGCAGTTCTTC
V gene: TRBV5-1
J gene: TRBJ2-1
clone size: -
D gene: -

CDR3 protein: CASSSGTHQETQYF
CDR3 DNA: TGTGCCAGCAGCTCCGGGACACACCAAGAGACCCAGTACTTC
V gene: TRBV7-7
J gene: TRBJ2-5
clone size: -
D gene: -

CDR3 protein: CASRSVGYTDTQYF
CDR3 DNA: TGTGCCAGTAGAAGTGTGGGATACACAGATACGCAGTATTTT
V gene: TRBV19
J gene: TRBJ2-3
clone size: -
D gene: -

CDR3 protein: CAWRENERTGSQPQHF
CDR3 DNA: TGTGCCTGGAGGGAGAATGAGAGGACAGGCTCTCAGCCCCAGCATTTT
V gene: TRBV30
J gene: TRBJ1-5
clone size: -
D gene: TRBD1

CDR3 protein: CASSDSLQREFREQFF
CDR3 DNA: TGTGCCAGCAGTGACTCTCTGCAGCGGGAGTTTAGGGAGCAGTTCTTC
V gene: TRBV6-4
J gene: TRBJ2-1
clone size: -
D gene: TRBD2

CDR3 protein: CASSLTLTYEQYF
CDR3 DNA: TGTGCCAGCAGCCTAACACTGACCTACGAGCAGTACTTC
V gene: TRBV11-2
J gene: TRBJ2-7
clone size: once
D gene: -

CDR3 protein: CSAARDANNEQFF
CDR3 DNA: TGCAGCGCTGCTCGGGACGCCAACAATGAGCAGTTCTTC
V gene: TRBV29-1
J gene: TRBJ2-1
clone size: -
D gene: -

CDR3 protein: CASSQHLKGTEAFF
CDR3 DNA: TGTGCCAGCAGCCAACACCTCAAGGGAACTGAAGCTTTCTTT
V gene: TRBV14
J gene: TRBJ1-1
clone size: few
D gene: -

CDR3 protein: CASSVSGRAEANEQFF
CDR3 DNA: TGCGCCAGCAGTGTAAGCGGGAGGGCCGAGGCCAATGAGCAGTTCTTC
V gene: TRBV10-1
J gene: TRBJ2-1
clone size: -
D gene: TRBD2

CDR3 protein: CASSTGPPTTGYGYTF
CDR3 DNA: TGTGCCAGTAGTACCGGGCCCCCAACGACGGGATATGGCTACACCTTC
V gene: TRBV19
J gene: TRBJ1-2
clone size: -
D gene: -

CDR3 protein: CASSLGPNTEAFF
CDR3 DNA: TGTGCCAGCAGTCTGGGCCCGAACACTGAAGCTTTCTTT
V gene: TRBV6-5
J gene: TRBJ1-1
clone size: once
D gene: -

CDR3 protein: CASSFYPDRANTEAFF
CDR3 DNA: TGTGCCAGCAGCTTTTACCCCGACAGGGCGAACACTGAAGCTTTCTTT
V gene: TRBV5-6
J gene: TRBJ1-1
clone size: -
D gene: TRBD1

CDR3 protein: CASSTGTGSAQPQHF
CDR3 DNA: TGTGCCAGCAGTACCGGGACAGGGTCCGCTCAGCCCCAGCATTTT
V gene: TRBV6-6
J gene: TRBJ1-5
clone size: once
D gene: TRBD1

CDR3 protein: CASNSGTSGTGEQYF
CDR3 DNA: TGCGCCAGCAACTCAGGGACTAGCGGGACCGGCGAGCAGTACTTC
V gene: TRBV5-1
J gene: TRBJ2-7
clone size: -
D gene: TRBD2

CDR3 protein: CASSTQREWDNEQFF
CDR3 DNA: TGTGCCAGTAGTACCCAGCGGGAGTGGGACAATGAGCAGTTCTTC
V gene: TRBV19
J gene: TRBJ2-1
clone size: -
D gene: TRBD2

CDR3 protein: CASSRGTDPYEQYF
CDR3 DNA: TGTGCCAGCAGCCGTGGGACAGATCCTTACGAGCAGTACTTC
V gene: TRBV6-6
J gene: TRBJ2-7
clone size: -
D gene: TRBD1

CDR3 protein: CASSFDRAEQYF
CDR3 DNA: TGTGCCAGCAGTTTCGACAGGGCCGAGCAGTACTTC
V gene: TRBV6-5
J gene: TRBJ2-7
clone size: -
D gene: TRBD1

CDR3 protein: CASRHASSGIHSTGELFF
CDR3 DNA: TGCGCCAGCAGGCACGCTTCTAGCGGGATTCACAGCACCGGGGAGCTGTTTTTT
V gene: TRBV5-1
J gene: TRBJ2-2
clone size: -
D gene: TRBD2

CDR3 protein: CASSSRDRGSNEQFF
CDR3 DNA: TGTGCCAGCAGCTCCCGGGACAGGGGCAGCAATGAGCAGTTCTTC
V gene: TRBV5-4
J gene: TRBJ2-1
clone size: once
D gene: TRBD1

CDR3 protein: CASSYRRGFGYEQYF
CDR3 DNA: TGCGCCAGCAGCTATCGCAGGGGTTTTGGCTACGAGCAGTACTTC
V gene: TRBV5-1
J gene: TRBJ2-7
clone size: -
D gene: -

CDR3 protein: CASSPQRTAYNSPLHF
CDR3 DNA: TGTGCCAGCAGCCCTCAAAGGACAGCATATAATTCACCCCTCCACTTT
V gene: TRBV7-8
J gene: TRBJ1-6
clone size: -
D gene: -

CDR3 protein: CASSLPPPGLYGYTF
CDR3 DNA: TGTGCCAGCAGCTTGCCACCCCCCGGGCTGTATGGCTACACCTTC
V gene: TRBV5-6
J gene: TRBJ1-2
clone size: -
D gene: -

CDR3 protein: CASSTRATLGVPQHF
CDR3 DNA: TGTGCCAGCAGCACCCGGGCCACCCTGGGTGTTCCCCAGCATTTT
V gene: TRBV7-8
J gene: TRBJ1-5
clone size: few
D gene: -

CDR3 protein: CAWSSFGGDGDTQYF
CDR3 DNA: TGTGCCTGGAGTAGTTTCGGGGGGGATGGAGATACGCAGTATTTT
V gene: TRBV30
J gene: TRBJ2-3
clone size: -
D gene: TRBD2

CDR3 protein: CASSIQGGRNTEAFF
CDR3 DNA: TGTGCCAGCAGTATACAGGGGGGGCGGAACACTGAAGCTTTCTTT
V gene: TRBV5-4
J gene: TRBJ1-1
clone size: -
D gene: TRBD1

CDR3 protein: CASSEGLAGWIFTGELFF
CDR3 DNA: TGCGCCAGCAGCGAAGGACTAGCGGGATGGATCTTCACCGGGGAGCTGTTTTTT
V gene: TRBV10-2
J gene: TRBJ2-2
clone size: few
D gene: TRBD2

CDR3 protein: CASSLGPGTYEQYF
CDR3 DNA: TGTGCCAGCAGCTTGGGGCCAGGGACCTACGAGCAGTACTTC
V gene: TRBV5-6
J gene: TRBJ2-7
clone size: -
D gene: -

CDR3 protein: CASRRPLLLQGDSNQPQHF
CDR3 DNA: TGTGCAAGTCGCCGCCCTCTACTTCTACAGGGGGATAGCAATCAGCCCCAGCATTTT
V gene: TRBV12-2
J gene: TRBJ1-5
clone size: -
D gene: -

CDR3 protein: CASSSIGLAGVPSYEQYF
CDR3 DNA: TGTGCCAGCAGCTCGATCGGACTAGCGGGAGTCCCCTCCTACGAGCAGTACTTC
V gene: TRBV5-4
J gene: TRBJ2-7
clone size: -
D gene: TRBD2

CDR3 protein: CASSLAFGNEQFF
CDR3 DNA: TGTGCCAGCAGCTTAGCCTTTGGCAATGAGCAGTTCTTC
V gene: TRBV7-2
J gene: TRBJ2-1
clone size: -
D gene: -

CDR3 protein: CATNRGPYYEQYF
CDR3 DNA: TGTGCCACCAACCGGGGCCCCTACTACGAGCAGTACTTC
V gene: TRBV6-1
J gene: TRBJ2-7
clone size: -
D gene: -

CDR3 protein: CASRRGPSGNTEAFF
CDR3 DNA: TGTGCCAGCAGACGAGGCCCGTCAGGGAACACTGAAGCTTTCTTT
V gene: TRBV28
J gene: TRBJ1-1
clone size: -
D gene: -

CDR3 protein: CASSQTLAGGPADTQYF
CDR3 DNA: TGCGCCAGCAGCCAGACCTTAGCGGGAGGGCCAGCAGATACGCAGTATTTT
V gene: TRBV4-1
J gene: TRBJ2-3
clone size: -
D gene: TRBD2

CDR3 protein: CASSSGTDNSPLHF
CDR3 DNA: TGTGCCAGCAGCTCCGGGACAGATAATTCACCCCTCCACTTT
V gene: TRBV6-1
J gene: TRBJ1-6
clone size: -
D gene: TRBD1

CDR3 protein: CASSPLRAFNQPQHF
CDR3 DNA: TGTGCCAGCTCACCACTCCGGGCCTTCAATCAGCCCCAGCATTTT
V gene: TRBV18
J gene: TRBJ1-5
clone size: -
D gene: -

CDR3 protein: CASSSTTGNQPQHF
CDR3 DNA: TGTGCCAGCAGTTCTACCACTGGCAATCAGCCCCAGCATTTT
V gene: TRBV2
J gene: TRBJ1-5
clone size: -
D gene: -

CDR3 protein: CASSAPGTGGDYGYTF
CDR3 DNA: TGTGCCAGCAGTGCTCCCGGGACAGGGGGCGACTATGGCTACACCTTC
V gene: TRBV28
J gene: TRBJ1-2
clone size: -
D gene: TRBD1

CDR3 protein: CATMPGLAGYEQYF
CDR3 DNA: TGTGCCACCATGCCTGGACTAGCGGGCTACGAGCAGTACTTC
V gene: TRBV28
J gene: TRBJ2-7
clone size: -
D gene: TRBD2

CDR3 protein: CASSVGSGTRFF
CDR3 DNA: -
V gene: TRBV9
J gene: TRBJ2-1
clone size: -
D gene: -

CDR3 protein: CASSERGQGEANEKLFF
CDR3 DNA: TGTGCCAGCAGTGAAAGGGGCCAGGGGGAAGCTAATGAAAAACTGTTTTTT
V gene: TRBV6-1
J gene: TRBJ1-4
clone size: -
D gene: TRBD1

CDR3 protein: CANPDSRASFDGYTF
CDR3 DNA: TGTGCCAACCCTGACAGCCGGGCTTCGTTTGATGGCTACACCTTC
V gene: TRBV2
J gene: TRBJ1-2
clone size: -
D gene: -

CDR3 protein: CASSRQGLYGYTF
CDR3 DNA: TGTGCCAGCTCACGACAGGGTCTCTATGGCTACACCTTC
V gene: TRBV18
J gene: TRBJ1-2
clone size: -
D gene: TRBD1

CDR3 protein: CASSYSGPGSTDTQYF
CDR3 DNA: TGTGCCAGCAGTTACAGTGGCCCCGGAAGCACAGATACGCAGTATTTT
V gene: TRBV6-5
J gene: TRBJ2-3
clone size: -
D gene: -

CDR3 protein: CASSEAGIAEQYF
CDR3 DNA: TGTGCCAGCAGTGAAGCAGGAATCGCCGAGCAGTACTTC
V gene: TRBV6-1
J gene: TRBJ2-7
clone size: -
D gene: -

CDR3 protein: CASSPGQGAKYEQYF
CDR3 DNA: TGTGCCAGCAGCCCGGGACAGGGGGCGAAATACGAGCAGTACTTC
V gene: TRBV7-3
J gene: TRBJ2-7
clone size: -
D gene: TRBD1

CDR3 protein: CASSEVFGPSRETQYF
CDR3 DNA: TGTGCCAGCAGTGAGGTTTTTGGCCCCAGCCGGGAGACCCAGTACTTC
V gene: TRBV6-1
J gene: TRBJ2-5
clone size: -
D gene: -

CDR3 protein: CAWSPQISNIQYF
CDR3 DNA: TGTGCCTGGAGTCCTCAGATATCAAACATTCAGTACTTC
V gene: TRBV30
J gene: TRBJ2-4
clone size: -
D gene: -

CDR3 protein: CASSRDGGDNTEAFF
CDR3 DNA: TGCGCCAGCAGCAGGGACGGCGGGGACAACACTGAAGCTTTCTTT
V gene: TRBV5-1
J gene: TRBJ1-1
clone size: -
D gene: -

CDR3 protein: CASSDGVAGGLPYEQYF
CDR3 DNA: TGCGCCAGCAGCGATGGAGTGGCGGGAGGGCTTCCCTACGAGCAGTACTTC
V gene: TRBV5-1
J gene: TRBJ2-7
clone size: -
D gene: TRBD2